This T cell receptor beta chain was identified during a study of T-cell memory formation after mild COVID-19. The length of the CDR3 is 13 residues. The germline V gene has CDR1 LGHNA and CDR2 YSLEER. The V gene lost 0 bases and the J gene lost 6 bases, with 7 bases spanning the gap. About this clonotype: Its specificity is unknown.

Study observations and caveats: Memory from before infection featured some responding clones, which suggests cross-reactive memory joined. Clones shrinking from day 15 to 85 showed even CD4/CD8 mixes; later expanders tilted CD4+. Contracting CD8+ clones were enriched in EMRA, CD4+ mainly in CM and EM.

The authors produced TCR alpha and TCR beta cDNA libraries with sample barcodes and UMIs by 5'RACE using constant-segment primers. TCRdb fed the 5' RACE reads into MiXCR, producing one record per CDR3 protein. The table includes about 150,000 distinct CDR3 sequences, 10% to 15% detected once. This receptor was identified in a man younger than 35 who had mild COVID-19 (a few samples of this study predate the infection). Cell type and time point are not known. The sequenced sample consisted of PBMCs or a T cell subset sorted from them (not recorded which). The chain is built from TRBV4-3 and TRBJ2-3, with unresolved D. The CDR3 here is CASSQEGWDTQYF. The CDR3 DNA reads TGCGCCAGCAGCCAAGAGGGTTGGGATACGCAGTATTTT.